The clone carrying this T cell receptor beta chain was detected only a few times. The antigen is not known. This specimen comes from a study of lymphopenia after photon versus proton radiotherapy. General study results and limits: Larger post-nadir TCR diversity loss correlated inversely with survival in deceased patients. After lymphocyte nadir, photon-treated repertoires showed oligoclonal expansion, especially CD8+ Temra. Photon-treated patients lost naive T cells and TCR diversity; proton-treated stayed stable.

Sequenced by immunoSEQ multiplex PCR; TCRdb stores in-frame clones only, minus some. The data hold approximately 160,000 clones, with approximately 90% observed a single time. Germline V gene sequence: CDR1 SNHLY, CDR2 FYNNEI. Trimming took 10 bases from V and 2 from J, leaving 12 bases between them. This CDR3 is 12 amino acids long. Material: peripheral blood, obtained from a patient treated with photon-based radiotherapy. The clonotype comes from a man between 45 and 60 years old with gastric cancer. J is TRBJ2-7 and V is TRBV2, with D possibly TRBD1 on 6 matching bases. The CDR3 loop reads CATGGQPYEQYF. In DNA form, the CDR3 reads TGTGCCACTGGGGGACAACCCTACGAGCAGTACTTC. Full variable domain (rest looked up from reference TRBV2 and TRBJ2-7): EPEVTQTPSHQVTQMGQEVILRCVPISNHLYFYWYRQILGQKVEFLVSFYNNEISEKSEIFDDQFSVERPDGSNFTLKIRSTKLEDSAMYFCATGGQPYEQYFGPGTRLTVT.